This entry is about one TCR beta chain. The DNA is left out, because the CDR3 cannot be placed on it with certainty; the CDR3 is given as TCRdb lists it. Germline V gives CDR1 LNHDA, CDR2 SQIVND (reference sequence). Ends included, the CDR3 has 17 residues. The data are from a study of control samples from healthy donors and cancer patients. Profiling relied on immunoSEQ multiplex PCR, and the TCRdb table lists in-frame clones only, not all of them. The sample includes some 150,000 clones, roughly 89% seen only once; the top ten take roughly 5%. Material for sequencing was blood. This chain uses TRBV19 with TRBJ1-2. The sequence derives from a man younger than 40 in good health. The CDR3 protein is CASSIGSLYLQRGGYTF.